This T cell receptor (beta chain) was sequenced during a study of blood T cell repertoires in COVID-19. Looking at the study overall: The cDNA or gDNA used as material had been derived from T cells, B-cell-depleted T cells, or PBMCs.

The junction had 10 bases not matched to a gene; V was cut back by 1 base and J by 1 base. Germline loops: CDR1 SGHAT, CDR2 FQNNGV. The CDR3 is made up of 18 amino acids. Original handling: Amplifying reference gene primers gave estimates of nucleated cell counts. Method: immunoSEQ multiplex PCR; TCRdb's copy keeps in-frame clones and lacks some. The V and J calls and clone size come from that table; D and trimming were worked out from the DNA. The sample yields 30,000 to 45,000 clones, over 65% seen once. The sequence came from a man in his sixties with active COVID-19. The V and J genes are TRBV11-2 and TRBJ1-1; 9 bases line up with TRBD1. The specimen sequenced was peripheral blood. The CDR3 DNA reads TGTGCCAGCAGCTTAGGAGGTCTCCGGGACAGGGCGAACACTGAAGCTTTCTTT. It is translated as CASSLGGLRDRANTEAFF. Combining the CDR3 with reference TRBV11-2 and TRBJ1-1 gives the whole variable domain EAGVAQSPRYKIIEKRQSVAFWCNPISGHATLYWYQQILGQGPKLLIQFQNNGVVDDSQLPKDRFSAERLKGVDSTLKIQPAKLEDSAVYLCASSLGGLRDRANTEAFFGQGTRLTVV.